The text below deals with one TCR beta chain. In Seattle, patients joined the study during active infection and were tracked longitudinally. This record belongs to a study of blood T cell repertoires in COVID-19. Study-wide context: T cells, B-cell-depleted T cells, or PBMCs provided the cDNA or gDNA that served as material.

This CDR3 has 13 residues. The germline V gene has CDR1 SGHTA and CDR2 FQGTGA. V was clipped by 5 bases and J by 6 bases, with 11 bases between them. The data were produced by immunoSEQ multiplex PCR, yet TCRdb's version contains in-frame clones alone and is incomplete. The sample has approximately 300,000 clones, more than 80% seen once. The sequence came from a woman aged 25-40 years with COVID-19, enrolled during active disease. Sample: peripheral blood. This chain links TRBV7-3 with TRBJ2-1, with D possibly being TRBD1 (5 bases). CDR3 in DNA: TGTGCCAGCAGCCAAAATAGGGGCAATGAGCAGTTCTTC. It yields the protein CASSQNRGNEQFF.